A few counts support the clone carrying this T cell receptor (beta chain). Its antigen is not known. This entry belongs to a study of response to subunit inactivated influenza vaccine. General observations from the study: Few new T cells, the authors suggested, are recruited by each seasonal influenza vaccination.

A single record per CDR3 protein comes from TCRdb applying MiXCR to the RT-PCR reads. This table has approximately 570,000 distinct CDR3 sequences, less than 10% appearing once. V was shortened by 2 bases and J by 7 bases, with 9 bases between the two germline ends. Germline V lookup: CDR1 MNHEY, CDR2 SVGEGT. The CDR3 runs to 14 residues. The receptor's source is a man aged 45 to 75 who received an inactivated influenza vaccine. The chain uses TRBV6-2 or TRBV6-3 and TRBJ1-6, with unresolved D. The sequencing used PBMCs from blood, collected around 25 months after vaccination. Here the CDR3 DNA reads TGTGCCAGCAGTTACCCAGAATCAAATTCACCCCTCCACTTT. Amino acids: CASSYPESNSPLHF.